The following is a T cell receptor (beta chain) sequence with its context. The target antigen is unknown. One junction end does not reproduce the germline sequence, and a read error may be involved. The data derive from a study of Graves' ophthalmopathy and Graves' hyperthyroidism. The authors amplified TCR beta CDR3 regions from RNA transcripts. RT-PCR was first run with HTBI primers, then multiplex PCR in a second round. Via MiXCR, TCRdb re-called the multiplex PCR reads, giving one row per CDR3 protein. The sample comprises roughly 50,000 distinct CDR3 sequences, around 48% of which are singletons, and 23% rests with the top ten. Study findings and constraints: Blood also carried most expanded thyroid clonotypes exceeding 0.001 frequency.

Per germline, CDR1 SNHLY and CDR2 FYNNEI. The CDR3 totals 14 residues. The receptor was derived from an adult man with Graves' ophthalmopathy. The chain carries TRBV2 and TRBJ2-2; 7 bases match TRBD1. What was sequenced was peripheral blood. The CDR3 reads CASDDRDDTGELVF. In nucleotides, the CDR3 is TGTGCCAGCGACGACAGGGATGACACCGGGGAACTGGTTTTT.